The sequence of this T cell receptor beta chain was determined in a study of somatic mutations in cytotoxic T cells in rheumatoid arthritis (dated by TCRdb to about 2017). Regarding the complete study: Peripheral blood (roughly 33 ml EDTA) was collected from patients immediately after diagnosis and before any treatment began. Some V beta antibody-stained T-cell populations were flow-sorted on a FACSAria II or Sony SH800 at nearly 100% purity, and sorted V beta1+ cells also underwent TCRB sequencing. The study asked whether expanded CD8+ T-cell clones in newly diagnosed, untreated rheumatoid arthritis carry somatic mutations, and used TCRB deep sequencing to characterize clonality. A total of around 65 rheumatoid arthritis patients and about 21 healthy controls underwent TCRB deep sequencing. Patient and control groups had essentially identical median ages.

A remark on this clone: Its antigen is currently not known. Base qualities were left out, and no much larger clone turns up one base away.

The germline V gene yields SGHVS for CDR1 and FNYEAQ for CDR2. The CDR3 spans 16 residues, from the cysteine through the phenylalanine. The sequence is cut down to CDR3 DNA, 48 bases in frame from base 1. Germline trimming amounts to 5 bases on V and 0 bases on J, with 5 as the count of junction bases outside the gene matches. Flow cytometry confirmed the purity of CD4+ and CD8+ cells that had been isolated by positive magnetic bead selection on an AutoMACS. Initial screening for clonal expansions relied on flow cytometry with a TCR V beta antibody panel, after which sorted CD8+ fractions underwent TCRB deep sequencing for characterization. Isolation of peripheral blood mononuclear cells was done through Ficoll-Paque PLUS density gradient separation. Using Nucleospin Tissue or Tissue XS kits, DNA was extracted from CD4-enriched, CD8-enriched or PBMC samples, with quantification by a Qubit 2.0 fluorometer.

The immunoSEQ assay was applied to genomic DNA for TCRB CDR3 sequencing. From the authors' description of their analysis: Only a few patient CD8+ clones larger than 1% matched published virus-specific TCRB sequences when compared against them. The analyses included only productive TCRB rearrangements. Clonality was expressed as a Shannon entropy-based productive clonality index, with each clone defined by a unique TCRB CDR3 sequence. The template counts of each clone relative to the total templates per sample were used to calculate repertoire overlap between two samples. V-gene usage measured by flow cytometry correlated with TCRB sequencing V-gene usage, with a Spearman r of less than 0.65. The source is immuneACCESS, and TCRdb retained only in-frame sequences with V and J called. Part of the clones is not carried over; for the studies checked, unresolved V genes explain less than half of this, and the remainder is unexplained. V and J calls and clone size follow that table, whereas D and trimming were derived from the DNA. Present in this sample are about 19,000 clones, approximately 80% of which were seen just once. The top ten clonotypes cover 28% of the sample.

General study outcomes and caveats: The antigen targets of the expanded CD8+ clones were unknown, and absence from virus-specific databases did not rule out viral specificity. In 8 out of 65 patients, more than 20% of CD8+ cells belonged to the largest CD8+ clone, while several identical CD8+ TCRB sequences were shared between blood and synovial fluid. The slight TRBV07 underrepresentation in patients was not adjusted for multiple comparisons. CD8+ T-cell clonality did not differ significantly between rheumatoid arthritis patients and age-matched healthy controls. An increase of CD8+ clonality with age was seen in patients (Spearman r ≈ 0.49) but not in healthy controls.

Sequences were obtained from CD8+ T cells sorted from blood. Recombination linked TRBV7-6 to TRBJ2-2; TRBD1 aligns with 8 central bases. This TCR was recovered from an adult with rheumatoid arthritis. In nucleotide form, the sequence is TGTGCCAGCAGCCAGGGGGCTCCCGCGAACACCGGGGAGCTGTTTTTT. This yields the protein CASSQGAPANTGELFF. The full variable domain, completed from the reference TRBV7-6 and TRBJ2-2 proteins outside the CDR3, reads GAGVSQSPRYKVTKRGQDVALRCDPISGHVSLYWYRQALGQGPEFLTYFNYEAQQDKSGLPNDRFSAERPEGSISTLTIQRTEQRDSAMYRCASSQGAPANTGELFFGEGSRLTVL.